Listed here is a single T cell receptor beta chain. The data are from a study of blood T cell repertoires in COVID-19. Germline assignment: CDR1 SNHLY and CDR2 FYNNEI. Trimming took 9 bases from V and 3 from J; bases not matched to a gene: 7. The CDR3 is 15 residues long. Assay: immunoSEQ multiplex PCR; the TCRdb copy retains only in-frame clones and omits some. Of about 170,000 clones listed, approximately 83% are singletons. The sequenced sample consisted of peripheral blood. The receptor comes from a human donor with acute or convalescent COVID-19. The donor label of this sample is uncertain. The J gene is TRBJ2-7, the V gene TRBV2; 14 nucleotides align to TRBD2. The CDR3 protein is CARRGTSGRDYEQYF. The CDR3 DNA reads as TGTGCCAGAAGAGGGACTAGCGGGAGAGACTACGAGCAGTACTTC.